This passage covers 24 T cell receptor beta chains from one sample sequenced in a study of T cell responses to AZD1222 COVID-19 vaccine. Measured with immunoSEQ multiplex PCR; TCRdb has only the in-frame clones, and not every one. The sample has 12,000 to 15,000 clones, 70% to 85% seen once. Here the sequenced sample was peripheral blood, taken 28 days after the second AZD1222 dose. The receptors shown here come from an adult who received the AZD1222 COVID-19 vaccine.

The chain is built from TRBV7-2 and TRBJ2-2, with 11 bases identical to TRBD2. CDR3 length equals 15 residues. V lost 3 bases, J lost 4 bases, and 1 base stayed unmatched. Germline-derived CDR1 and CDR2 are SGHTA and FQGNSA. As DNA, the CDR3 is TGTGCCAGCAGCTTCCTAGCGGGGGGCACCGGGGAGCTGTTTTTT. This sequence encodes CASSFLAGGTGELFF.

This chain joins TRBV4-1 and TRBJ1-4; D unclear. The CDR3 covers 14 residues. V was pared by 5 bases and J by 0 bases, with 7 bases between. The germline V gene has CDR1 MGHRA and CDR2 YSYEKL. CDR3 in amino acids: CASSLGSTNEKLFF. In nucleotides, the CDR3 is TGCGCCAGCAGCTTGGGTTCAACTAATGAAAAACTGTTTTTT.

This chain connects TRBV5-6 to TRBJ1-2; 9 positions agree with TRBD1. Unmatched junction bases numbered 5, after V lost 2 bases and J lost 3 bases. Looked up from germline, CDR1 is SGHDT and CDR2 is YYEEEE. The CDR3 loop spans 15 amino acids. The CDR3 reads CASSFGTGLDYGYTF. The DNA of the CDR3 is TGTGCCAGCAGCTTTGGGACAGGGCTAGACTATGGCTACACCTTC. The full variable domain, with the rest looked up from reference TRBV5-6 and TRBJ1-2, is DAGVTQSPTHLIKTRGQQVTLRCSPKSGHDTVSWYQQALGQGPQFIFQYYEEEERQRGNFPDRFSGHQFPNYSSELNVNALLLGDSALYLCASSFGTGLDYGYTFGSGTRLTVV.

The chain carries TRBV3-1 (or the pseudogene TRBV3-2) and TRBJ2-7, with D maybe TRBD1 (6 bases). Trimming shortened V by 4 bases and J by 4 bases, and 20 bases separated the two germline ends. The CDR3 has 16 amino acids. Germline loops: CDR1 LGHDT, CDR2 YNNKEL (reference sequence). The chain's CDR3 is CASSPEDGTWEYEQYF. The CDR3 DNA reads TGTGCCAGCAGCCCCGAGGATGGGACATGGGAATACGAGCAGTACTTC.

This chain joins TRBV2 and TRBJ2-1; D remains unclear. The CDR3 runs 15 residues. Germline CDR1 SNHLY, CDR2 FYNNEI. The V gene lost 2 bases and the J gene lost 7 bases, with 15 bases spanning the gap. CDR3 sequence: CASSETLLWPNEQFF. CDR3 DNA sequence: TGTGCCAGCAGTGAAACCCTCCTATGGCCTAATGAGCAGTTCTTC.

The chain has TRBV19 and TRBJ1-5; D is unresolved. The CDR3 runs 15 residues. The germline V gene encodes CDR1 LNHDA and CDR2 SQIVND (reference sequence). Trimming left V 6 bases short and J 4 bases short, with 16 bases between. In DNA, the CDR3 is TGTGCCAGTAGCGAGACGGCCCCGCTTAATCAGCCCCAGCATTTT. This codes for CASSETAPLNQPQHF.

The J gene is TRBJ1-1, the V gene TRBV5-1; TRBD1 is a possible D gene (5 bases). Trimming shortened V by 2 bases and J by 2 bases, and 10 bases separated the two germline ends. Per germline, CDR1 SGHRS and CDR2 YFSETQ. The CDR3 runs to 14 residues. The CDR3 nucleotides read TGCGCCAGCAGCTTTACAGGATTTAACACTGAAGCTTTCTTT. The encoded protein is CASSFTGFNTEAFF.

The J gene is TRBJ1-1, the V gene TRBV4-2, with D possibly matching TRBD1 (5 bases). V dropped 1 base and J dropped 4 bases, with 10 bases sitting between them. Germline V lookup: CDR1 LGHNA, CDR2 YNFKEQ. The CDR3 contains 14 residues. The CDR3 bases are TGTGCCAGCAGCCAAGTGGGGGTCAGCACTGAAGCTTTCTTT. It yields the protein CASSQVGVSTEAFF.

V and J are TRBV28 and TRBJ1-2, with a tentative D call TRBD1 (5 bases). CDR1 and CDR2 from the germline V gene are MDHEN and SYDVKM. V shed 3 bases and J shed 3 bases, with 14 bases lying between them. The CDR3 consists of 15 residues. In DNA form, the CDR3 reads TGTGCCAGCAGTTTGGGGGGTCAAGACTACTATGGCTACACCTTC. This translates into CASSLGGQDYYGYTF.

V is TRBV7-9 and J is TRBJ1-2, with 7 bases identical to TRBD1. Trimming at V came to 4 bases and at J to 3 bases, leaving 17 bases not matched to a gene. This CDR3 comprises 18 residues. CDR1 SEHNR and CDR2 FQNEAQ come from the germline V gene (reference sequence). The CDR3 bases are TGTGCCAGCAGCTCACCCAGGGCAGGGGGATCCCTTTACTATGGCTACACCTTC. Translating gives CASSSPRAGGSLYYGYTF.

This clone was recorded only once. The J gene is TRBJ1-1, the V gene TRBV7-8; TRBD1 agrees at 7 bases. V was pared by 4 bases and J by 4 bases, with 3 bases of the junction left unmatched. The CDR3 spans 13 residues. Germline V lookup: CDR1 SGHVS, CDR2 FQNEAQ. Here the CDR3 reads CASSSTGVTEAFF. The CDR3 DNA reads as TGTGCCAGCAGCTCCACAGGGGTCACTGAAGCTTTCTTT.

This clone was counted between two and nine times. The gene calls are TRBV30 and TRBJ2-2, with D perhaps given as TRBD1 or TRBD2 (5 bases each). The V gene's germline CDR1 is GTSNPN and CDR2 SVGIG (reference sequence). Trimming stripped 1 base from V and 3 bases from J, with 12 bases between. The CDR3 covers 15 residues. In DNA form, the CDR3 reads TGTGCCTGGAGTGGAAACCAGGGAGACACCGGGGAGCTGTTTTTT. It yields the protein CAWSGNQGDTGELFF.

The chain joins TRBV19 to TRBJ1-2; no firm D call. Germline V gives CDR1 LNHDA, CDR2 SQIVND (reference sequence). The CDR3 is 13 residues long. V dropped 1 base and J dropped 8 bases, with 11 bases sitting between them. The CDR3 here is CASSIAATMGYTF. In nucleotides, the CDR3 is TGTGCCAGTAGTATAGCGGCCACTATGGGCTACACCTTC. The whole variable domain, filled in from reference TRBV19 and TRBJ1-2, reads DGGITQSPKYLFRKEGQNVTLSCEQNLNHDAMYWYRQDPGQGLRLIYYSQIVNDFQKGDIAEGYSVSREKKESFPLTVTSAQKNPTAFYLCASSIAATMGYTFGSGTRLTVV.

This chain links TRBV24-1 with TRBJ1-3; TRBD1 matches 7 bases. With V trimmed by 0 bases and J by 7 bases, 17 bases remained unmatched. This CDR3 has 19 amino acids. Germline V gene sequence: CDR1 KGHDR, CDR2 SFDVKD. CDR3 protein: CATSDLPLPGTARGNTIYF. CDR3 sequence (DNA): TGTGCCACCAGTGATTTGCCACTGCCCGGGACAGCGCGAGGGAACACCATATATTTT.

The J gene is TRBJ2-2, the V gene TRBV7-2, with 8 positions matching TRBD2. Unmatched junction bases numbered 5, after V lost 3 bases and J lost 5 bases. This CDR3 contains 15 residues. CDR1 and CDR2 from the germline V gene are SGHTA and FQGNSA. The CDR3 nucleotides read TGTGCCAGCAGCTTTTCCGGGGGGGGAACCGGGGAGCTGTTTTTT. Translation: CASSFSGGGTGELFF.

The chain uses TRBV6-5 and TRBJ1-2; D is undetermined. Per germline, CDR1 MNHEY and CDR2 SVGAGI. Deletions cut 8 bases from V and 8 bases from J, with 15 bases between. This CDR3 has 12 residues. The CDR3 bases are TGTGCCAGCGCCGGACCCACGGCCGGCTACACCTTC. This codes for CASAGPTAGYTF.

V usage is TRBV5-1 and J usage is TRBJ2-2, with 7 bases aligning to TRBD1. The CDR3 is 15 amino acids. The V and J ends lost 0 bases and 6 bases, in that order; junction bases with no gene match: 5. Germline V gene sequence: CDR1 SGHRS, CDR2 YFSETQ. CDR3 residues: CASSLAGQRSGELFF. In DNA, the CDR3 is TGCGCCAGCAGCTTGGCGGGACAGCGGTCCGGGGAGCTGTTTTTT. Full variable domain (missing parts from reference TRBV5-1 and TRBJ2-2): KAGVTQTPRYLIKTRGQQVTLSCSPISGHRSVSWYQQTPGQGLQFLFEYFSETQRNKGNFPGRFSGRQFSNSRSEMNVSTLELGDSALYLCASSLAGQRSGELFFGEGSRLTVL.

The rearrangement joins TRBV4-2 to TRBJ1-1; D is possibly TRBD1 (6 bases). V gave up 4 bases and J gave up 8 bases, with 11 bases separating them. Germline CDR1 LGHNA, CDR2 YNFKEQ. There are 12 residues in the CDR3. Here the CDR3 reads CASSPDSSEAFF. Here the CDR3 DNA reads TGTGCCAGCAGCCCGGACAGTTCAGAAGCTTTCTTT.

CDR3: CASSILRARSTDTQYF. The CDR3 DNA is TGTGCCAGCAGCATTCTTCGGGCCCGAAGCACAGATACGCAGTATTTT. The chain links TRBV21-1 to TRBJ2-3. TRBV21-1 is given as a pseudogene. The CDR3 spans 16 residues.

This CDR3 is CASSQEVTNTDTQYF. The CDR3 nucleotides read TGTGCCAGCAGCCAAGAAGTGACTAACACAGATACGCAGTATTTT. V and J are TRBV3-1 (or the pseudogene TRBV3-2) and TRBJ2-3; D might be TRBD2 (5 bases). This CDR3 is 15 amino acids long. Germline V gives CDR1 LGHDT, CDR2 YNNKEL (reference sequence). Trimming pared 0 bases from V and 2 bases from J, leaving 9 bases between.

The CDR3, as DNA: TGTGCCAGTAGTTCTACAGGGAATGAGCAGTTCTTC. Protein sequence: CASSSTGNEQFF. This chain links TRBV19 with TRBJ2-1; D perhaps matches TRBD1 (6 bases). The V gene's germline CDR1 is LNHDA and CDR2 SQIVND (reference sequence). The V gene lost 5 bases and the J gene lost 7 bases, with 9 bases spanning the gap. The CDR3 loop spans 12 amino acids.

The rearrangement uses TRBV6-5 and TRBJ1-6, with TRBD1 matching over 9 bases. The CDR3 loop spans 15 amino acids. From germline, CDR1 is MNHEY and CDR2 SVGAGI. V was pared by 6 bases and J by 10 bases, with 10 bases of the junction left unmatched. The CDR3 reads CASSREGTGRSPLHF. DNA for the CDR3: TGTGCCAGCAGCCGAGAGGGGACAGGGCGCTCACCCCTCCACTTT.

The CDR3 is CASSLGTDQWQFF. The CDR3 bases are TGTGCCAGCAGCCTCGGGACAGACCAATGGCAGTTCTTC. The chain has TRBV11-2 and TRBJ2-1; TRBD1 matches 7 bases. Germline values: CDR1 SGHAT, CDR2 FQNNGV. This CDR3 spans 13 amino acids. The J segment lost 12 bases and the V segment lost 5 bases, leaving 10 bases of the junction unmatched.

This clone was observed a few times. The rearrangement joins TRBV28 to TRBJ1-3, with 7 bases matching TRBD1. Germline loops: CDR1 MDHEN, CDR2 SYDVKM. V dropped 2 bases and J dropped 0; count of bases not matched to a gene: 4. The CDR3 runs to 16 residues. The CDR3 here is CASSLAGQASGNTIYF. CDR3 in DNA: TGTGCCAGCAGTTTAGCCGGACAGGCCTCTGGAAACACCATATATTTT.